Below, 30 T cell receptor beta chains from the same sample are listed, as sequenced in a study of T cell changes during pregnancy in multiple sclerosis. Clones were sequenced by immunoSEQ multiplex PCR, and TCRdb holds only the in-frame ones, with some missing. The sample includes 35,000 to 45,000 clones, more than 70% of them seen just once. Sequenced material: CD4+ T cells from peripheral blood mononuclear cells, taken after pregnancy. All receptors come from a female donor in good health, enrolled as a control in a pregnancy study.

This clone ranks as medium-sized. This rearrangement joins TRBV21-1 to TRBJ2-7; whether TRBD1, the table's D call, matches the DNA was not checked. TRBV21-1 has pseudogene status. CDR3 size: 13 residues. The CDR3 nucleotides read TGTGCCAGCTCCCCAGGACAGGGTTACGAGCAGTACTTC. Protein product: CASSPGQGYEQYF.

The chain has TRBV6-5 and TRBJ1-2, with 8 bases identical to TRBD1. The ends lost 1 base at V and 4 bases at J; junction bases unmatched: 8. The germline gives CDR1 MNHEY, CDR2 SVGAGI. The CDR3 sequence is 16 residues long. The CDR3 loop reads CASSYYVETGGYGYTF. CDR3 in DNA: TGTGCCAGCAGTTACTACGTCGAAACAGGGGGCTATGGCTACACCTTC.

The V and J genes are TRBV7-6 and TRBJ2-3, with TRBD1 identical over 9 bases. Germline CDR1 reads SGHVS; CDR2 reads FNYEAQ. V lost 5 bases, J lost 4 bases, and 7 bases stayed unmatched. The CDR3 loop spans 15 amino acids. CDR3 sequence (DNA): TGTGCCAGCAGCCGGACAGGGGTGGTTCCAGATACGCAGTATTTT. It specifies CASSRTGVVPDTQYF. Drawing the rest from reference TRBV7-6 and TRBJ2-3, the complete variable domain is GAGVSQSPRYKVTKRGQDVALRCDPISGHVSLYWYRQALGQGPEFLTYFNYEAQQDKSGLPNDRFSAERPEGSISTLTIQRTEQRDSAMYRCASSRTGVVPDTQYFGPGTRLTVL.

This rearrangement joins TRBV10-3 to TRBJ2-3, with D perhaps matching TRBD1 (6 bases). V was clipped by 1 base and J by 5 bases, with 16 bases between them. CDR1 is ENHRY and CDR2 is SYGVKD in the germline V gene. The length of the CDR3 is 16 residues. The DNA of the CDR3 is TGTGCCATCAGTGAGTATACAGGGATCAGTAGAGATACGCAGTATTTT. Residues: CAISEYTGISRDTQYF.

V usage is TRBV29-1 and J usage is TRBJ2-2; maybe TRBD1 (5 bases). Per germline, CDR1 SQVTM and CDR2 ANQGSEA. The length of the CDR3 is 12 residues. V lost 4 bases and J lost 5, with 8 bases in between. The CDR3 loop reads CSVVRQTGELFF. In DNA, the CDR3 is TGCAGCGTTGTCAGACAGACCGGGGAGCTGTTTTTT.

With respect to this clone: The same CDR3 arises from other DNA sequences in this sample as well. The chain couples TRBV5-1 to TRBJ1-1, with 7 bases aligning to TRBD1. The CDR3 is 13 amino acids. CDR1 is SGHRS, CDR2 YFSETQ, per germline. V was clipped by 4 bases and J by 4 bases; unmatched bases: 4. CDR3 in amino acids: CASSTRQGTEAFF. CDR3 DNA sequence: TGCGCCAGCAGCACCCGACAGGGCACTGAAGCTTTCTTT.

The J gene is TRBJ2-1, the V gene TRBV10-1, with 10 bases lining up with TRBD2. V lost 0 bases and J lost 7; bases outside the gene matches: 6. The germline CDR1 and CDR2 sequences are WNHNN and SYGVQD (reference sequence). The CDR3 extends over 16 amino acids. The chain's CDR3 is CASSESTPSGSNEQFF. In DNA, the CDR3 is TGCGCCAGCAGTGAGTCGACTCCTAGCGGGAGTAATGAGCAGTTCTTC.

The V call is TRBV7-2, the J call TRBJ1-6; TRBD1 aligns across 8 bases. The germline gives CDR1 SGHTA, CDR2 FQGNSA. The ends lost 0 bases at V and 11 bases at J; junction bases unmatched: 3. The CDR3 has 14 residues. CDR3 nucleotide sequence: TGTGCCAGCAGCTTAGCGGACAGGGTAACACCCCTCCACTTT. Translating gives CASSLADRVTPLHF.

This chain joins TRBV20-1 and TRBJ2-3; D not certain. Germline values: CDR1 DFQATT, CDR2 SNEGSKA (reference sequence). The CDR3 length is 11 residues. The CDR3 here is CTWSSTDTQYF. The CDR3 DNA reads TGCACTTGGAGCAGCACAGATACGCAGTATTTT.

V usage is TRBV2 and J usage is TRBJ2-2; D is possibly TRBD1 (6 bases). The CDR3 is 13 residues long. Germline V gene sequence: CDR1 SNHLY, CDR2 FYNNEI. The germline V and J ends were trimmed by 4 bases and 3 bases, with 6 bases remaining between them. Here the CDR3 DNA reads TGTGCCAGCAGTGGACAGGACACCGGGGAGCTGTTTTTT. Translating it yields CASSGQDTGELFF.

The rearrangement uses TRBV7-2 and TRBJ2-5; D uncertain. V lost 1 base and J lost 5, with 11 bases in between. The germline V gene has CDR1 SGHTA and CDR2 FQGNSA. CDR3 length: 14 residues. The CDR3, as DNA: TGTGCCAGCAGCTTAGAACGGTCCGAGGAGACCCAGTACTTC. This sequence encodes CASSLERSEETQYF.

V usage is TRBV25-1 and J usage is TRBJ2-3; a possible D gene is TRBD1 (5 bases). Germline V gene sequence: CDR1 MGHDK, CDR2 SYGVNS. This CDR3 has 14 residues. The V end was cut by 2 bases, the J end by 5 bases, with 11 bases between. DNA for the CDR3: TGTGCCAGCAGTGAACCCGGAAGGGGAGATACGCAGTATTTT. Its protein product is CASSEPGRGDTQYF. Looking up the rest from reference TRBV25-1 and TRBJ2-3 gives the full variable domain: EADIYQTPRYLVIGTGKKITLECSQTMGHDKMYWYQQDPGMELHLIHYSYGVNSTEKGDLSSESTVSRIRTEHFPLTLESARPSHTSQYLCASSEPGRGDTQYFGPGTRLTVL.

This rearrangement joins TRBV5-1 to TRBJ2-7, with D possibly TRBD1 on 6 matching bases. Trimming shortened V by 5 bases and J by 3 bases, and 18 bases separated the two germline ends. The CDR3 sequence is 15 residues long. The germline V gene has CDR1 SGHRS and CDR2 YFSETQ. Written as DNA, the CDR3 is TGCGCCAGCAGTCTGCGACAGGCCCTAGTCTACGAGCAGTACTTC. Protein: CASSLRQALVYEQYF.

The gene calls are TRBV7-8 and TRBJ2-3; 9 positions match TRBD2. V gave up 6 bases and J gave up 6 bases; unmatched junction bases: 10. The V gene's germline CDR1 is SGHVS and CDR2 FQNEAQ. The CDR3 has 15 residues. CDR3 region: CASRREATSGDTQYF. CDR3 nucleotide sequence: TGTGCCAGCAGACGAGAGGCCACTAGCGGGGATACGCAGTATTTT.

The chain combines TRBV5-1 with TRBJ1-6, with D perhaps matching TRBD1 (5 bases). V was trimmed by 4 bases and J by 7 bases, leaving 21 bases between them. Germline values: CDR1 SGHRS, CDR2 YFSETQ. The CDR3 runs 17 residues. The CDR3 is CASSRGGPGTANSPLHF. Written as DNA, the CDR3 is TGCGCCAGCAGCCGCGGGGGACCCGGGACGGCAAATTCACCCCTCCACTTT.

The rearrangement uses TRBV27 and TRBJ2-3; TRBD2 matches at 13 bases. The CDR3 runs 19 residues. Trimming took 6 bases from V and 1 from J; bases not matched to a gene: 13. Germline assignment: CDR1 MNHEY and CDR2 SMNVEV (reference sequence). The CDR3 nucleotides read TGTGCCAGCAGACGGACTAGCGGGAGAACGGTGAGGGGCACAGATACGCAGTATTTT. It encodes CASRRTSGRTVRGTDTQYF.

The chain is built from TRBV4-1 and TRBJ2-4, with D perhaps TRBD2 (6 bases). Trimming cost V 4 bases and J 1 base, with 14 bases left between them. CDR1 MGHRA and CDR2 YSYEKL come from the germline V gene. This CDR3 region has 16 residues. Written as DNA, the CDR3 is TGCGCCAGCAGCCCGTTATTACGGGGGGCCAAAAACATTCAGTACTTC. Protein sequence: CASSPLLRGAKNIQYF.

The chain recombines TRBV15 with TRBJ1-5; D is unclear. CDR3 length: 16 amino acids. Looked up from germline, CDR1 is LNHNV and CDR2 is YYDKDF (reference sequence). Trimming removed 0 bases at V and 1 base at J, with 10 bases between. The CDR3, as DNA: TGTGCCACCAGCAGAGATTTAGGAGAGAGCAATCAGCCCCAGCATTTT. This translates into CATSRDLGESNQPQHF.

The chain has TRBV28 and TRBJ2-1, with D maybe TRBD2 (6 bases). This CDR3 is 19 amino acids long. CDR1 and CDR2 (germline): MDHEN, SYDVKM. V was clipped by 8 bases and J by 1 base, with 27 bases between them. CDR3 DNA sequence: TGTGCCAGCCGGACACCATTGGGGTCTTATGGACTATCCTACAATGAGCAGTTCTTC. Its translation is CASRTPLGSYGLSYNEQFF.

The chain recombines TRBV5-4 with TRBJ2-7, with 9 bases matching TRBD2. The V and J ends lost 6 bases and 2 bases, in that order; junction bases with no gene match: 9. Looked up from germline, CDR1 is SGHNT and CDR2 is YYREEE (reference sequence). CDR3 length: 15 amino acids. The CDR3 DNA is TGTGCCAGCAAGCCCGGGACTAGCATAGCCTACGAGCAGTACTTC. Protein sequence: CASKPGTSIAYEQYF. The complete variable domain, with remaining parts taken from reference TRBV5-4 and TRBJ2-7, reads ETGVTQSPTHLIKTRGQQVTLRCSSQSGHNTVSWYQQALGQGPQFIFQYYREEENGRGNFPPRFSGLQFPNYSSELNVNALELDDSALYLCASKPGTSIAYEQYFGPGTRLTVT.

J is TRBJ2-1 and V is TRBV5-1; 13 bases map to TRBD2. CDR3 length: 18 residues. Trimming cost V 4 bases and J 2 bases; bases outside gene matches: 9. The germline CDR1 and CDR2 sequences are SGHRS and YFSETQ. This chain's CDR3 is CASSRTSGGPPPYNEQFF. The CDR3 DNA reads as TGCGCCAGCAGCCGGACTAGCGGGGGACCCCCACCCTACAATGAGCAGTTCTTC. The whole variable domain, remainder taken from reference TRBV5-1 and TRBJ2-1, is KAGVTQTPRYLIKTRGQQVTLSCSPISGHRSVSWYQQTPGQGLQFLFEYFSETQRNKGNFPGRFSGRQFSNSRSEMNVSTLELGDSALYLCASSRTSGGPPPYNEQFFGPGTRLTVL.

This clone was recorded only once. This rearrangement joins TRBV5-6 to TRBJ2-1, with D uncertain. This CDR3 contains 13 residues. V gave up 5 bases and J gave up 2 bases, with 8 bases separating them. Germline CDR1 and CDR2: SGHDT and YYEEEE. Here the CDR3 DNA reads TGTGCCAGCAGTTCGGTGGCCTACAATGAGCAGTTCTTC. Amino acids: CASSSVAYNEQFF. Using reference TRBV5-6 and TRBJ2-1 for the parts outside the CDR3, the full variable domain is DAGVTQSPTHLIKTRGQQVTLRCSPKSGHDTVSWYQQALGQGPQFIFQYYEEEERQRGNFPDRFSGHQFPNYSSELNVNALLLGDSALYLCASSSVAYNEQFFGPGTRLTVL.

This chain connects TRBV10-2 to TRBJ2-1; D is ambiguous. The CDR3 spans 13 residues. V was pared by 1 base and J by 6 bases, with 7 bases between. Germline assignment: CDR1 WSHSY and CDR2 SAAADI. This CDR3 reads CASSEFLSNEQFF. The CDR3 nucleotides read TGCGCCAGCAGTGAGTTTCTCTCCAATGAGCAGTTCTTC.

This sequence joins TRBV2 and TRBJ2-3, with D perhaps TRBD1 (5 bases). The CDR3 is made up of 16 amino acids. Trimming shortened V by 3 bases and J by 1 base, and 14 bases separated the two germline ends. Germline CDR1 and CDR2: SNHLY and FYNNEI. The CDR3 loop reads CASSDPAGPRTDTQYF. DNA for the CDR3: TGTGCCAGCAGTGACCCGGCAGGGCCACGCACAGATACGCAGTATTTT.

This chain joins TRBV6-5 and TRBJ2-7, with 11 nucleotides matching TRBD2. Germline values: CDR1 MNHEY, CDR2 SVGAGI. The CDR3 totals 15 residues. V lost 5 bases to trimming and J lost 7 bases; unmatched junction nucleotides: 10. The CDR3 DNA is TGTGCCAGCAGTCCTCTAGCGGGAGGACGTCAGGAGCAGTACTTC. Protein product: CASSPLAGGRQEQYF.

The V call is TRBV5-1, the J call TRBJ1-4, with 9 bases aligning to TRBD1. V lost 4 bases to trimming and J lost 2 bases; unmatched junction nucleotides: 6. This CDR3 comprises 16 residues. CDR1 and CDR2 (germline): SGHRS, YFSETQ. The CDR3 DNA is TGCGCCAGCAGCCCGGAGGGACAGGGCACTAATGAAAAACTGTTTTTT. Translated, it gives CASSPEGQGTNEKLFF.

The rearrangement uses TRBV2 and TRBJ1-6; maybe TRBD1 (5 bases). V lost 0 bases and J lost 8, with 14 bases in between. The CDR3 contains 16 residues. Per germline, CDR1 SNHLY and CDR2 FYNNEI. The CDR3 nucleotides are TGTGCCAGCAGTGAAGCGTGGGGGGTTGTGGATTCACCCCTCCACTTT. Translation: CASSEAWGVVDSPLHF.

The V call is TRBV19, the J call TRBJ2-1; D perhaps matches TRBD1 (5 bases). V lost 5 bases and J lost 9, with 14 bases in between. CDR1 and CDR2 from the germline V gene are LNHDA and SQIVND (reference sequence). This CDR3 is 13 amino acids long. The CDR3 sequence: CASSLIGQGEQFF. The CDR3 DNA follows: TGTGCCAGTAGTCTCATCGGGCAGGGTGAGCAGTTCTTC.

The chain is built from TRBV6-1 and TRBJ2-7; 8 bases are shared with TRBD1. This CDR3 is built from 15 residues. Germline CDR1 MNHNS, CDR2 SASEGT. V shed 6 bases and J 0 bases; nucleotides not matched to a gene: 7. The CDR3 protein is CASRLDREISYEQYF. For the CDR3, the DNA is TGTGCCAGCAGACTGGACAGGGAGATCTCCTACGAGCAGTACTTC.

The chain links TRBV27 to TRBJ1-2; no definite D call. V lost 3 bases and J lost 1, with 15 bases in between. CDR3 length: 16 amino acids. Germline values: CDR1 MNHEY, CDR2 SMNVEV (reference sequence). The CDR3 DNA reads as TGTGCCAGCAGTTTTCAGCGTGGCACCGGTAACTATGGCTACACCTTC. It yields the protein CASSFQRGTGNYGYTF.